Sequencing of this T cell receptor beta chain was carried out in a study of cytomegalovirus exposure and HLA in healthy donors. About the research overall: Most genotyped donors, about four fifths of around 370, had Caucasian-associated genetic ancestry.

Likely unrecorded immune exposures existed in these nominally healthy donors. Findings and caveats of the study: There were some public TCRs occurring in many donors, but most TCR sequences were rare. In a later analysis, the majority of CMV-associated beta chains seemingly showed HLA restriction.

A word on this clone: Antigen specificity is unknown.

Researchers ran the PCR with 60 Vbeta and 13 Jbeta primers. Here immunoSEQ multiplex PCR was the method, and the copy in TCRdb shows in-frame clones only, minus some. The sample holds some 51,000 clones, 70% to 75% seen once. The J segment lost 2 bases and the V segment lost 5 bases, leaving 5 bases of the junction unmatched. This CDR3 spans 14 amino acids. Germline CDR1 SGHTA, CDR2 FQGNSA. The chain couples TRBV7-2 to TRBJ1-1, with 7 bases aligning to TRBD1. This clonotype was obtained from a man aged 35-49 years in good health and CMV-seropositive. Material: PBMCs. The CDR3 sequence: CASSPTGLNTEAFF. The CDR3 DNA sequence: TGTGCCAGCAGCCCGACAGGGCTCAACACTGAAGCTTTCTTT.